The entry below gives a single TCR beta chain sequence along with its context. The antigen this receptor binds is unknown. No much larger clone is present one base from it, and per-base qualities are unavailable. Hyperthyroidism patients were newly diagnosed, with disease duration under 2 months, and aged 18 to 65 years. Patients with other autoimmune diseases, uncontrolled infections, pregnancy or lactation were excluded from the study. Diagnosis was based on clinical symptoms, serum thyroxine, TRAb, thyroid ultrasound and orbital computed tomography. Trizol reagent was used to extract the total RNA, and its quality was then checked on an Agilent 2100 Bioanalyzer. This entry comes from a study of Graves' ophthalmopathy and Graves' hyperthyroidism (dated by TCRdb to the late 2010s). A note on the overall study: Hyperthyroidism was defined as stable when no progression to ophthalmopathy occurred within 18 months of follow-up. The study used TCR beta repertoire signatures to distinguish Graves' ophthalmopathy from Graves' hyperthyroidism and to predict progression to ophthalmopathy. In total, around 140 blood samples were TCR-sequenced: around 42 ophthalmopathy, under 85 hyperthyroidism and approximately 17 hyperthyroidism-to-ophthalmopathy patients. To explore V-J signatures that separate ophthalmopathy from hyperthyroidism, a discovery set of about a hundred patients was enrolled, consisting of about 45 with ophthalmopathy and 57 with stable hyperthyroidism. For independent validation, a separate cohort was made up of approximately 18 hyperthyroidism patients plus 17 patients who later progressed from hyperthyroidism to ophthalmopathy. In over 5 hyperthyroidism patients, the T-cell repertoire of thyroid tissue was compared with the T-cell repertoire of blood. After sampling, hyperthyroidism patients received methimazole starting at 30 mg daily, and ophthalmopathy patients received high-dose intravenous methylprednisolone.

For repertoire sequencing, the TCR beta CDR3 regions were amplified from RNA transcripts. HTBI primers and the Qiagen OneStep RT-PCR kit were used in a first-round RT-PCR, which was followed by a second-round multiplex PCR, size selection and purification. Libraries were sequenced paired-end with 100 bp reads on an Illumina HiSeq2000. The original pipeline was this. SOAPnuke was used to process the reads, throwing out any read that had adapters, had uncalled bases, had a mean Phred below 15, or lacked an exact constant-primer or identifier match. COPE v1.2.5 was used to merge the high-quality paired reads. Each unique nucleotide sequence was treated as a clonotype, and MiTCR v1.1 was used to align the clonotypes to the IMGT TRB V, D and J references. Analysis was restricted to V-J combinations with a frequency above 0.0001, which covered just over 98% of repertoires. For each V-J combination, a TCR clonal expansion and chaos score was defined as the ratio of F50 clonal expansion to chaos observed in the TCRdist matrix. Welch's t-statistics and random forest were used to reduce features to 13 V-J combinations, which were fed into a naive Bayes classifier. The similarity between thyroid and blood repertoires was quantified using the Morisita-Horn index. TCRdb reanalyzed the raw reads on its own, using fastp at Q25 for trimming and MiXCR for clone calling, and kept in-frame beta chains. Each record represents a unique CDR3 protein, reported with the most common genes and DNA among its rows. What appears here as the V and J calls and clone size reflects TCRdb's work, not the paper's. For this sample the table gives more than 1,000,000 distinct CDR3 sequences, of which 35% to 40% were detected only once. The ten largest clones capture 11% of the sample.

Spanning cysteine to phenylalanine, the CDR3 consists of 15 amino acids. The only DNA kept is the CDR3, 45 bases in frame from the first base. V is pruned by 4 bases and J by 2 bases, leaving 7 bases of the junction without a gene match. The full study reports these points: Most expanded thyroid clonotypes with a frequency above 0.001 also appeared in blood, which suggests that blood repertoires may reflect the immune response in the thyroid. In cross-validation, the 13-signature model distinguished ophthalmopathy from stable hyperthyroidism with just over 85% sensitivity and approximately 81% specificity, while in the test set the corresponding values were about 80% and 75%. In validation, the model predicted ophthalmopathy progression with over 60% sensitivity and 72.22% specificity; 12 predicted patients were CT-confirmed with GO in a median of around 6.5 months. Sample size was not predetermined statistically, and investigators were not blinded to group allocation.

The chain was built from TRBV12-3 or TRBV12-4 and TRBJ2-7, with 8 middle bases fitting TRBD2. Sequencing was done on a sample of peripheral blood or thyroid tissue (not recorded which). The clonotype comes from an adult man with Graves' hyperthyroidism. This receptor has the CDR3 CASSSQRESTYEQYF. Here is the DNA: TGTGCCAGCAGTTCCCAGCGGGAGTCCACCTACGAGCAGTACTTC.